This T cell receptor beta chain was retrieved from a study of CD4 and CD8 cells across lung adenocarcinoma regions. Each CDR3 protein gets one entry after TCRdb re-called the PCR reads with MiXCR. The table records 9,500 to 15,000 distinct CDR3 sequences, around 50% of them present only once. The table lists this clonotype with many counts. At one end the junction does not follow the germline gene, possibly because of a read error. The patients had localized lung adenocarcinoma, a non-small cell subtype. Germline V gives CDR1 SSHAT, CDR2 FNYEAQ (reference sequence). The CDR3 spans 15 residues. The V and J genes are TRBV7-7 and TRBJ2-1; 12 bases map to TRBD1. The source material was CD8+ T cells from the margin of a lung tumor. The source is a female donor with lung adenocarcinoma. The CD4 and CD8 labels of this study may be unreliable. The CDR3 region has the DNA TGTGCTAGCAGCCGCGGGACAGGGGGCCAAGAGACCCAGTTCTTC. It specifies CASSRGTGGQETQFF.